This TCR beta chain came from a study of OX40 agonist ivuxolimab in advanced cancers. About the study: Therapy given before enrollment (anti-PD-1, anti-PD-L1 or anti-CTLA-4) was allowed, and roughly 41% had some.

Assay used: immunoSEQ multiplex PCR; TCRdb lists only in-frame clones, some missing. Of tens of thousands of clones listed, approximately 92% are singletons. A note on this clone: Its matching antigen is unknown.

Sampling times: baseline, cycle 4 day 1, cycle 7 day 1. This CDR3 contains 14 residues. V was pared by 0 bases and J by 4 bases, with 8 bases between. CDR1 and CDR2 (germline): SGHRS, YFSETQ. Study-wide results and limits: Expanded clones tended on average to be more numerous among CD8+ T cells than CD4+. In the 0.1 to 3.0 mg/kg range, CD4+ and CD8+ blood T cells had expanded clonally by week 6.

The sequence was collected from an adult with an advanced solid tumor such as melanoma, head and neck, liver or kidney cancer. This sample comprised CD4+ or CD8+ T cells sorted from blood, obtained in a trial of the OX40 agonist ivuxolimab. The chain joins TRBV5-1 to TRBJ2-1; D gene uncertain. DNA for the CDR3: TGCGCCAGCAGCTTGGGGCCCTCTTACAATGAGCAGTTCTTC. Residues: CASSLGPSYNEQFF. Variable domain in full (rest from reference TRBV5-1 and TRBJ2-1): KAGVTQTPRYLIKTRGQQVTLSCSPISGHRSVSWYQQTPGQGLQFLFEYFSETQRNKGNFPGRFSGRQFSNSRSEMNVSTLELGDSALYLCASSLGPSYNEQFFGPGTRLTVL.